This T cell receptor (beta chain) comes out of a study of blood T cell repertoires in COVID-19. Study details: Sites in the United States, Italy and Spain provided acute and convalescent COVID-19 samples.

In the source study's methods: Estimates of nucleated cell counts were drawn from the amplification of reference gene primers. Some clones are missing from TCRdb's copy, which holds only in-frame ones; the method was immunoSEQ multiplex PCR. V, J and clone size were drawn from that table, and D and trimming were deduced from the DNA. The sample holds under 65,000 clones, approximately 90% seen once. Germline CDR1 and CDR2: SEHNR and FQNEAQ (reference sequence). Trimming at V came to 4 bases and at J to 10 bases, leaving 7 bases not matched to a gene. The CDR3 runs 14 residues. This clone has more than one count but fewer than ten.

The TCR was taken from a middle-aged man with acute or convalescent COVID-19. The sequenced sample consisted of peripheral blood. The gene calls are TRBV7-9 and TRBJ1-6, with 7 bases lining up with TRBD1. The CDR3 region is CASSSGTAPSPLHF. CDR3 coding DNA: TGTGCCAGCAGCTCCGGGACAGCACCCTCACCCCTCCACTTT.